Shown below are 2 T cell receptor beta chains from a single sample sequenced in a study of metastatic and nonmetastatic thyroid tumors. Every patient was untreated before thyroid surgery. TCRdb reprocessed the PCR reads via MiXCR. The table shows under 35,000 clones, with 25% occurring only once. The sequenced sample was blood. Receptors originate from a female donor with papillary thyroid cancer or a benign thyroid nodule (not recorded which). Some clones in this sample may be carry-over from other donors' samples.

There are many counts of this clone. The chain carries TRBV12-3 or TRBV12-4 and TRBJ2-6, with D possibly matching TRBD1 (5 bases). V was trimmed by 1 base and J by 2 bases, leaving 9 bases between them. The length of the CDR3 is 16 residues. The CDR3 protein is CASSLDIGAGANVLTF. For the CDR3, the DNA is TGTGCCAGCAGTTTAGATATAGGGGCTGGGGCCAACGTCCTGACTTTC.

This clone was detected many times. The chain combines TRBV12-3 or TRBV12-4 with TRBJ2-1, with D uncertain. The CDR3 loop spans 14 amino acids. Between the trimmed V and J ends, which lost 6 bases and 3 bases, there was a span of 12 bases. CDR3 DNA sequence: TGTGCCAGCAGAACTCAGACGGACTACAATGAGCAGTTCTTC. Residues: CASRTQTDYNEQFF.